These 22 T cell receptor beta chains were all obtained from the same sample, sequenced in a study of Ad26.COV2.S vaccination and SARS-CoV-2 variants. Profiled with immunoSEQ multiplex PCR; TCRdb holds only in-frame clones, not every one. The sample has about 680,000 clones; more than 70% are singletons. Treatment given: roughly 20 received Ad26.COV2.S at low or high dose, single or two shots; 5 received placebo; per-sample allocation not given. All samples were drawn on day 63, counting from the first vaccine or placebo injection. Sample: peripheral blood, taken in a trial of Ad26.COV2.S vaccine versus placebo. The receptors come from a person aged 18 to 59 who received the Ad26.COV2.S COVID-19 vaccine or a placebo.

J is TRBJ2-6 and V is TRBV4-2; D is unresolved. The CDR3 is 18 residues long. Germline V CDR1 and CDR2: LGHNA, YNFKEQ. V was clipped by 0 bases and J by 0 bases, with 12 bases between them. CDR3 coding DNA: TGTGCCAGCAGCCAAGACTGGACGGCGAGCTCTGGGGCCAACGTCCTGACTTTC. Translating it yields CASSQDWTASSGANVLTF.

This chain joins TRBV4-3 and TRBJ1-4; 12 bases are a match to TRBD1. The CDR3 consists of 18 residues. Trimming cost V 1 base and J 5 bases; bases outside gene matches: 8. Per the germline V gene, CDR1 is LGHNA and CDR2 is YSLEER. The CDR3 loop reads CASSQGPGQGAGNEKLFF. In DNA form, the CDR3 reads TGCGCCAGCAGCCAAGGCCCGGGACAGGGGGCAGGAAATGAAAAACTGTTTTTT.

The V gene is TRBV12-5, the J gene TRBJ1-2, with unresolved D. Germline CDR1 and CDR2: LGHNT and FRNRAP. V was cut by 6 bases and J by 7 bases, with 15 bases left in between. The CDR3 loop spans 13 amino acids. CDR3 nucleotides: TGTGCTAGTGGGGGTGGAGGGCCCGGTGGCTACACCTTC. Translating it yields CASGGGGPGGYTF. Complete variable domain (other parts from reference TRBV12-5 and TRBJ1-2): DARVTQTPRHKVTEMGQEVTMRCQPILGHNTVFWYRQTMMQGLELLAYFRNRAPLDDSGMPKDRFSAEMPDATLATLKIQPSEPRDSAVYFCASGGGGPGGYTFGSGTRLTVV.

V gene TRBV14 combines with J gene TRBJ2-4; the match to TRBD1 covers 7 bases. V lost 3 bases to trimming and J lost 4 bases; unmatched junction nucleotides: 12. Germline values: CDR1 SGHDN, CDR2 FVKESK. The CDR3 is made up of 17 amino acids. CDR3 DNA sequence: TGTGCCAGCAGCCACTTGACAGGGCATAATCATAAAAACATTCAGTACTTC. Its protein is CASSHLTGHNHKNIQYF.

The CDR3 protein is CASSQDLHHITLHF. The DNA for the CDR3 is TGTGCCAGCAGCCAAGATTTGCACCATATCACCCTCCACTTT. V is TRBV14 and J is TRBJ1-6; D gene uncertain. This CDR3 contains 14 residues. Germline CDR1 reads SGHDN; CDR2 reads FVKESK. Trimming pared 0 bases from V and 14 bases from J, leaving 14 bases between.

The chain uses TRBV27 and TRBJ2-2; 7 bases map to TRBD1. The CDR3 covers 15 residues. Germline V lookup: CDR1 MNHEY, CDR2 SMNVEV (reference sequence). J gave up 4 bases and V 7 bases, and 9 bases lay outside the gene matches. The CDR3 reads CASTLWGQPTGELFF. DNA of the CDR3: TGTGCCAGCACTCTATGGGGACAGCCCACCGGGGAGCTGTTTTTT.

J is TRBJ1-1 and V is TRBV30, with a possible D match to TRBD1 (5 bases). V lost 8 bases to trimming and J lost 1 base, with 11 bases between them. This CDR3 is 12 amino acids long. Per the germline V gene, CDR1 is GTSNPN and CDR2 is SVGIG (reference sequence). The chain's CDR3 is CAVGDWNTEAFF. The CDR3 DNA sequence: TGTGCCGTGGGGGACTGGAACACTGAAGCTTTCTTT. The entire variable domain, with the rest obtained from reference TRBV30 and TRBJ1-1, is as follows: SQTIHQWPATLVQPVGSPLSLECTVEGTSNPNLYWYRQAAGRGLQLLFYSVGIGQISSEVPQNLSASRPQDRQFILSSKKLLLSDSGFYLCAVGDWNTEAFFGQGTRLTVV.

The V gene is TRBV9, the J gene TRBJ2-1; 13 nucleotides agree with TRBD2. The CDR3 extends over 17 amino acids. Trimming at V came to 0 bases and at J to 5 bases, leaving 5 bases not matched to a gene. From germline, CDR1 is SGDLS and CDR2 YYNGEE. Here the CDR3 DNA reads TGTGCCAGCAGCGTAGGACCGGGACTAGCGGGGAACAATGAGCAGTTCTTC. Its translation is CASSVGPGLAGNNEQFF.

The gene calls are TRBV5-1 and TRBJ1-2; 8 nucleotides agree with TRBD1. This CDR3 is 14 amino acids long. CDR1 and CDR2 (germline): SGHRS, YFSETQ. Trimming cost V 3 bases and J 3 bases; bases outside gene matches: 4. The CDR3 sequence: CASSWTGWDYGYTF. For the CDR3, the DNA is TGCGCCAGCAGCTGGACAGGGTGGGACTATGGCTACACCTTC.

In its sample, this clone was seen once. The rearrangement uses TRBV7-2 and TRBJ1-1, with a weak D call TRBD1 (6 bases). The CDR3 has 13 residues. V was pared by 5 bases and J by 4 bases, with 11 bases between. CDR1 is SGHTA and CDR2 is FQGNSA in the germline V gene. DNA for the CDR3: TGTGCCAGCAGCGGGGGGCTTCGCACTGAAGCTTTCTTT. Protein sequence: CASSGGLRTEAFF.

CDR3 in amino acids: CASSPEKVDSTGELFF. In nucleotides, the CDR3 is TGTGCCAGCAGCCCTGAAAAGGTGGACAGTACCGGGGAGCTGTTTTTT. J is TRBJ2-2 and V is TRBV4-2; tentative D call: TRBD1 (6 bases). The CDR3 extends over 16 amino acids. V lost 4 bases to trimming and J lost 5 bases, with 17 bases between them. The germline V gene encodes CDR1 LGHNA and CDR2 YNFKEQ.

This clone was seen once. This chain connects TRBV11-2 to TRBJ2-1; D not resolved. V gave up 1 base and J gave up 0 bases, with 13 bases separating them. This CDR3 has 17 residues. CDR1 SGHAT and CDR2 FQNNGV come from the germline V gene. The CDR3 is CASSLVIRSSSYNEQFF. In DNA, the CDR3 is TGTGCCAGCAGCTTAGTCATCAGGTCAAGCTCCTACAATGAGCAGTTCTTC.

V and J are TRBV3-1 (or the pseudogene TRBV3-2) and TRBJ1-1, with D uncertain. The CDR3 is 14 residues long. The germline V gene has CDR1 LGHDT and CDR2 YNNKEL (reference sequence). V was cut by 2 bases and J by 0 bases, with 7 bases left in between. In nucleotides, the CDR3 is TGTGCCAGCAGCCAATTCGCGGTGAACACTGAAGCTTTCTTT. Translation gives CASSQFAVNTEAFF.

This clone occurred once. The chain links TRBV18 to TRBJ2-5; D call uncertain. This CDR3 contains 17 residues. Germline lookup yields CDR1 KGHSH and CDR2 LQKENI. V lost 2 bases, J lost 1 base, and 17 bases lay in between. The CDR3 sequence: CASSPSFHRGPQETQYF. The DNA of the CDR3 is TGTGCCAGCTCACCATCCTTTCATCGAGGCCCCCAAGAGACCCAGTACTTC.

The chain carries TRBV25-1 and TRBJ1-6; 8 bases align to TRBD1. The CDR3 runs to 15 residues. The germline V gene encodes CDR1 MGHDK and CDR2 SYGVNS. The V segment lost 2 bases and the J segment 8 bases; nucleotides outside the gene matches: 5. CDR3 bases: TGTGCCAGCAGTGAAGGACAGGGCGCCTATTCACCCCTCCACTTT. Translating it yields CASSEGQGAYSPLHF.

This chain links TRBV30 with TRBJ1-6, with a possible D match to TRBD1 (6 bases). CDR3 length: 14 amino acids. Germline lookup yields CDR1 GTSNPN and CDR2 SVGIG (reference sequence). The ends were cut back, 1 base at V and 10 bases at J, with 14 bases in the middle. Written as DNA, the CDR3 is TGTGCCTGGAGTGATTGGGGGGCAAACTCACCCCTCCACTTT. Translating gives CAWSDWGANSPLHF.

The chain uses TRBV3-1 (or the pseudogene TRBV3-2) and TRBJ2-2; TRBD2 agrees at 11 bases. Trimming removed 4 bases from V and 5 bases from J; junction bases left unmatched: 3. The CDR3 covers 15 residues. CDR1 is LGHDT, CDR2 YNNKEL, per germline (reference sequence). The DNA of the CDR3 is TGTGCCAGCAGCCTGGCTAGCGGGAGGACCGGGGAGCTGTTTTTT. The encoded protein is CASSLASGRTGELFF.

V and J are TRBV5-1 and TRBJ1-1; 9 bases are shared with TRBD1. The J segment lost 5 bases and the V segment lost 0 bases, leaving 5 bases of the junction unmatched. The CDR3 runs to 15 residues. Looked up from germline, CDR1 is SGHRS and CDR2 is YFSETQ. The CDR3 sequence: CASSLGDRARTEAFF. CDR3 in DNA: TGCGCCAGCAGCTTGGGGGACAGGGCCCGGACTGAAGCTTTCTTT.

The chain couples TRBV29-1 to TRBJ1-4, with D tentatively TRBD1 (6 bases). Between the trimmed V and J ends, which lost 5 bases and 8 bases, there was a span of 15 bases. From germline, CDR1 is SQVTM and CDR2 ANQGSEA. The CDR3 is made up of 13 amino acids. The CDR3 reads CSVRGGQGEKLFF. The CDR3 DNA sequence: TGCAGCGTTCGAGGGGGGCAGGGGGAAAAACTGTTTTTT.

V usage is TRBV18 and J usage is TRBJ1-3, with 12 bases lining up with TRBD1. Germline CDR1 KGHSH, CDR2 LQKENI. The CDR3 runs to 19 residues. The ends lost 0 bases at V and 4 bases at J; junction bases unmatched: 10. The DNA for the CDR3 is TGTGCCAGCTCACCACCTGCCGGGACAGGGGGCCTACCGGGAAACACCATATATTTT. It is translated as CASSPPAGTGGLPGNTIYF.

The V call is TRBV18, the J call TRBJ2-7; possible D gene TRBD2, 6 bases. V lost 4 bases to trimming and J lost 1 base, with 14 bases between them. CDR1 is KGHSH, CDR2 LQKENI, per germline. CDR3 length equals 15 residues. CDR3 nucleotides: TGTGCCAGCTCACGAGGATGGGGGGAGTCCTACGAGCAGTACTTC. It codes for CASSRGWGESYEQYF.

This clone was found once. The chain has TRBV7-9 and TRBJ1-4; the D gene is possibly TRBD1 (5 bases). Trimming took off 5 bases at V and 7 bases at J, with 17 bases between the two ends. Germline CDR1 is SEHNR and CDR2 is FQNEAQ (reference sequence). This CDR3 is built from 15 residues. The CDR3, as DNA: TGTGCCAGCAGCGTGGATGAGGGGATCAGTGAAAAACTGTTTTTT. Translating gives CASSVDEGISEKLFF.